This is a list of T cell receptor beta chains from one sample in a study of blood T cell repertoires in COVID-19. Profiling relied on immunoSEQ multiplex PCR, and the TCRdb table lists in-frame clones only, not all of them. The table shows roughly 58,000 clones, with about 81% occurring only once. Sequenced sample: peripheral blood. These TCRs come from a man aged 65-85 years with active COVID-19. Both conserved end residues are part of each CDR3. The order of the fields is J gene, clone size, D gene, V gene, CDR3 DNA, CDR3 protein. A D gene is named only where the DNA matches it firmly. The size of a clone is reported for some rows only, either as once, few or many, or as a class for expanded clones.

TRBJ2-3	.	TRBD2	TRBV7-2	TGTGCCAGCAGCCAGGCCGGGACTAGCGGAGATACGCAGTATTTT	CASSQAGTSGDTQYF
TRBJ2-1	.	TRBD2	TRBV10-3	TGTGCCATCAGGGGGACTAGCGGGAGTGGCCATGAGCAGTTCTTC	CAIRGTSGSGHEQFF
TRBJ1-4	.	TRBD1	TRBV7-9	TGTGCCATGGACAGGGGAATCGGTAATGAAAAACTGTTTTTT	CAMDRGIGNEKLFF
TRBJ2-7	.	TRBD2	TRBV7-2	TGTGCCAGCAGCCCAGGTAGCGGACTAGGTGGTTTGTACGAGCAGTACTTC	CASSPGSGLGGLYEQYF
TRBJ2-4	.	TRBD1	TRBV19	TGTGCCAGTAGCCAGGACAGGGAATGGGATCAGTACTTC	CASSQDREWDQYF
TRBJ2-3	.	TRBD1	TRBV29-1	TGCAGCGCTGTTCAGACAGGGCGCACAGATACGCAGTATTTT	CSAVQTGRTDTQYF
TRBJ2-7	.	TRBD2	TRBV7-9	TGTGCCAGCAGCCATGGACTAGCGTGGTACGAGCAGTACTTC	CASSHGLAWYEQYF
TRBJ1-1	.	.	TRBV7-2	TGTGCCAGCATGGGACATCCGAACACTGAAGCTTTCTTT	CASMGHPNTEAFF
TRBJ2-3	.	.	TRBV9	TGTGCCAGCAGCGTAGACCCGGGGGGCACAGATACGCAGTATTTT	CASSVDPGGTDTQYF
TRBJ1-2	.	TRBD1	TRBV6-4	TGTGCCAGCAGTGAAGCAGGGGGCTGGGGCTACACCTTC	CASSEAGGWGYTF
TRBJ2-7	.	.	TRBV7-6	TGTGCCAGCAGCCCGGGACTCAGGGTAGACGCCTCCTACGAGCAGTACTTC	CASSPGLRVDASYEQYF
TRBJ2-5	.	.	TRBV5-5	TGTGCCAGCAGCTTGGGATCGGGGTTGGAGGAGACCCAGTACTTC	CASSLGSGLEETQYF
TRBJ1-1	once	TRBD1	TRBV4-1	TGCGCCAGCAGCCAAGAGGAGTCGGGACAGGGGGACGGTAGCACTGAAGCTTTCTTT	CASSQEESGQGDGSTEAFF
TRBJ1-5	.	.	TRBV19	TGTGCCAGTAGTATCGTCCAGGGGTCAGATCAGCCCCAGCATTTT	CASSIVQGSDQPQHF
TRBJ2-2	.	.	TRBV7-8	TGTGCCAGCAGGGTAGCGGCCCAGAACACCGGGGAGCTGTTTTTT	CASRVAAQNTGELFF
TRBJ2-1	.	TRBD2	TRBV5-4	TGTGCCAGCAGCTCCGGGACTAGCGGGCCCAATGAGCAGTTCTTC	CASSSGTSGPNEQFF